The TCR beta chain under discussion was sequenced for a study of response to subunit inactivated influenza vaccine. Trimming took 5 bases from V and 2 from J; bases not matched to a gene: 14. CDR1 is SEHNR and CDR2 is FQNEAQ in the germline V gene (reference sequence). CDR3 size: 17 residues. MiXCR, applied by TCRdb to the RT-PCR reads, yields one record per CDR3 protein. This sample yields around 760,000 distinct CDR3 sequences, of which approximately 15% are seen a single time; 5.5% to 7% belongs to the top ten. The clonotype originates from a man in his forties or fifties who received an inactivated influenza vaccine. The V call is TRBV7-9, the J call TRBJ2-5; 7 positions agree with TRBD2. The sequenced sample was PBMCs from blood, obtained roughly 15 days before vaccination. CDR3 loop: CASSPKSGGGMQETQYF. The CDR3 bases are TGTGCCAGCAGCCCCAAGTCGGGCGGGGGAATGCAAGAGACCCAGTACTTC.